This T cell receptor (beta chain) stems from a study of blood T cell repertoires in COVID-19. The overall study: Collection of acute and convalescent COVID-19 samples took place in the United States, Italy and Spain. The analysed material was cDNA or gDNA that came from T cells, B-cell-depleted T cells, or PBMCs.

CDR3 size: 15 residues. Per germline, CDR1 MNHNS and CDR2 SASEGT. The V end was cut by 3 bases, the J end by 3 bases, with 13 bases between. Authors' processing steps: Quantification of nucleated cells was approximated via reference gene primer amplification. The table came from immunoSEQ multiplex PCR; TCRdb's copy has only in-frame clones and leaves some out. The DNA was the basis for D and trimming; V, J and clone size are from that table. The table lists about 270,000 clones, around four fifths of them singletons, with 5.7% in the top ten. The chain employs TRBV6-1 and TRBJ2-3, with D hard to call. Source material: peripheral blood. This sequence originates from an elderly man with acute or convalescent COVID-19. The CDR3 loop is CASSDGIVSTDTQYF. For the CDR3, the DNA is TGTGCCAGCAGTGATGGTATAGTCTCGACAGATACGCAGTATTTT.